This TCR beta chain came from a study of T cell changes during pregnancy in multiple sclerosis. This CDR3 is built from 15 residues. J was trimmed by 9 bases and V by 3 bases; bases with no gene match: 8. The germline V gene has CDR1 LGHNA and CDR2 YSLEER. Generated by immunoSEQ multiplex PCR, the TCRdb table keeps only in-frame clones and is missing some. Among 75,000 to 95,000 clones listed, approximately 89% were seen once. The sample consisted of peripheral blood, taken before pregnancy. This chain uses TRBV4-3 with TRBJ1-6; the match to TRBD1 covers 7 bases. This receptor was identified in a female donor with multiple sclerosis, enrolled in a pregnancy study. This chain's CDR3 is CASSHKTGVSSPLHF. The CDR3 region has the DNA TGCGCCAGCAGCCATAAAACAGGGGTTAGTTCACCCCTCCACTTT.